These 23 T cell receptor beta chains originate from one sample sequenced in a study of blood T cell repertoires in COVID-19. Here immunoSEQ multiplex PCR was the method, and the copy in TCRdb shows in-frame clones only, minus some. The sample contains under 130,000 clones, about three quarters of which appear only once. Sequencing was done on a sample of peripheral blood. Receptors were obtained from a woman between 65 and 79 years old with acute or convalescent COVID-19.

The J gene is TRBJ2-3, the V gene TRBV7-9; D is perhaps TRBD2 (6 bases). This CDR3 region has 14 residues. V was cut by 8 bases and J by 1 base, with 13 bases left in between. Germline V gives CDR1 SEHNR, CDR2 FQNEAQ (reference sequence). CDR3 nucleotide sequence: TGTGCCAGCCGCTGGGGACTCCGCACAGATACGCAGTATTTT. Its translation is CASRWGLRTDTQYF. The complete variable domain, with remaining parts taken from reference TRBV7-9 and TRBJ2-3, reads DTGVSQNPRHKITKRGQNVTFRCDPISEHNRLYWYRQTLGQGPEFLTYFQNEAQLEKSRLLSDRFSAERPKGSFSTLEIQRTEQGDSAMYLCASRWGLRTDTQYFGPGTRLTVL.

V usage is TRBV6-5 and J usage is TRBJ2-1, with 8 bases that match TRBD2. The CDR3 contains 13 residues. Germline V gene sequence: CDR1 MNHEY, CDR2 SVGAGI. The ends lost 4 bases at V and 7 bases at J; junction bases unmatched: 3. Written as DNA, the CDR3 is TGTGCCAGCAGTTCACCGGGGGGGAATGAGCAGTTCTTC. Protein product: CASSSPGGNEQFF.

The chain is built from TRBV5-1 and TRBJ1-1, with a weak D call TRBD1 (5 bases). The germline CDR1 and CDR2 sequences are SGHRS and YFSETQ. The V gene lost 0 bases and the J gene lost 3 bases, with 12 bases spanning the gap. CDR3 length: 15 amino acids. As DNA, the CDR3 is TGCGCCAGCAGCTTGGTTCCGACAGCCGACACTGAAGCTTTCTTT. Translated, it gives CASSLVPTADTEAFF.

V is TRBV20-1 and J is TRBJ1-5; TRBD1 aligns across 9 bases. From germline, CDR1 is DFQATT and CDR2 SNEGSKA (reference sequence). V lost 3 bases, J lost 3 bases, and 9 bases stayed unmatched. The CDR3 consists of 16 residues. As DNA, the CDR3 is TGCAGTGCTAGTTCCCCCGGGACAGGGCACAATCAGCCCCAGCATTTT. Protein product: CSASSPGTGHNQPQHF.

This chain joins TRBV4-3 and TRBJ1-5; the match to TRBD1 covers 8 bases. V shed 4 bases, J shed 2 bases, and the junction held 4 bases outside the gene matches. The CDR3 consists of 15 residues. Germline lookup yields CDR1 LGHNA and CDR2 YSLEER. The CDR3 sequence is CASSPMTGGNQPQHF. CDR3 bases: TGCGCCAGCAGCCCAATGACAGGGGGCAATCAGCCCCAGCATTTT.

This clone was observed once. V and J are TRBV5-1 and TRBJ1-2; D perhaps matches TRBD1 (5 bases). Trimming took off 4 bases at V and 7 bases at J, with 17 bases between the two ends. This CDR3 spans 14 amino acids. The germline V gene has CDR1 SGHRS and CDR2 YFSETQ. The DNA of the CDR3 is TGCGCCAGCAGCCGCCGACAGCTCCTAAGTGGCTACACCTTC. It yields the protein CASSRRQLLSGYTF.

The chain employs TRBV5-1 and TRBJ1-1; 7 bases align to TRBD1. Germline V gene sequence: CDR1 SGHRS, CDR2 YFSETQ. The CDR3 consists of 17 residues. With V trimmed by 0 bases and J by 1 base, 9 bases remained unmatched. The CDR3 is CASSLEAAGQPNTEAFF. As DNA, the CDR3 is TGCGCCAGCAGCTTGGAAGCCGCGGGACAGCCGAACACTGAAGCTTTCTTT.

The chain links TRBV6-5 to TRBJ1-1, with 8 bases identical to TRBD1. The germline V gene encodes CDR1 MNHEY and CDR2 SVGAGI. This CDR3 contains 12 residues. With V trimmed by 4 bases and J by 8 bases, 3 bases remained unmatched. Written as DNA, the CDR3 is TGTGCCAGCAGTTGGGACAGGAAAGAAGCTTTCTTT. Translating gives CASSWDRKEAFF.

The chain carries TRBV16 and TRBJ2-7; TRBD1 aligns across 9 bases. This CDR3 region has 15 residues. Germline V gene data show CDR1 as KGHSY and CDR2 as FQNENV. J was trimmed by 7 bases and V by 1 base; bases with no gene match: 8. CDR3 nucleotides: TGTGCCAGCAGCCAATTAAGGGGACAGGGCGATGAGCAGTACTTC. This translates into CASSQLRGQGDEQYF.

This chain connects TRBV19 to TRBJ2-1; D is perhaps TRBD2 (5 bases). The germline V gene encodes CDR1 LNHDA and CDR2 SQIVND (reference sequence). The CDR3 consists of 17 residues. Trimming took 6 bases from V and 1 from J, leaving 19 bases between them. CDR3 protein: CASSLAVGSGSYNEQFF. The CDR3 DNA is TGTGCCAGTAGCCTGGCCGTTGGCAGCGGATCCTACAATGAGCAGTTCTTC. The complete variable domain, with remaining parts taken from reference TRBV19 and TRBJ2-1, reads DGGITQSPKYLFRKEGQNVTLSCEQNLNHDAMYWYRQDPGQGLRLIYYSQIVNDFQKGDIAEGYSVSREKKESFPLTVTSAQKNPTAFYLCASSLAVGSGSYNEQFFGPGTRLTVL.

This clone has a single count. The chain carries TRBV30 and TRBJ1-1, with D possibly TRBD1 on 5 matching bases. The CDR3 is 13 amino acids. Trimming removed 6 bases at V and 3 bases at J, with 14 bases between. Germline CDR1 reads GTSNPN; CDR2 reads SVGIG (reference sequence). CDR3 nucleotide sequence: TGTGCCTGTTCCACAGGTTTTGACACTGAAGCTTTCTTT. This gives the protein CACSTGFDTEAFF.

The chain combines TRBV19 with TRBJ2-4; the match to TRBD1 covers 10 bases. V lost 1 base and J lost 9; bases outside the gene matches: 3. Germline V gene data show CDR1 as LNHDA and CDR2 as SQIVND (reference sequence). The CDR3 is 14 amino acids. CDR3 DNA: TGTGCCAGTAGTATAGGGACAGGGGGGTTCATTCAGTACTTC. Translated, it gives CASSIGTGGFIQYF.

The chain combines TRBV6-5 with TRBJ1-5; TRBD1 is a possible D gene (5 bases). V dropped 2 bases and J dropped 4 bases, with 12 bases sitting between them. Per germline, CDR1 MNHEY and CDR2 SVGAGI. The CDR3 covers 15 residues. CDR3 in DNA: TGTGCCAGCAGTTACGGGGGGGTAGGTAATCAGCCCCAGCATTTT. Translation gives CASSYGGVGNQPQHF.

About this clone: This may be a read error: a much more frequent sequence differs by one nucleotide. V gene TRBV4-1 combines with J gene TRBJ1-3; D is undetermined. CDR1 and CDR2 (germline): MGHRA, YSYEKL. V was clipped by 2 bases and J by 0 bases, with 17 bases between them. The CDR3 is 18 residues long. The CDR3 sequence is CASSQNMLQAASGNTIYF. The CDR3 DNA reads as TGCGCCAGCAGCCAAAATATGTTGCAGGCAGCCTCTGGAAACACCATATATTTT.

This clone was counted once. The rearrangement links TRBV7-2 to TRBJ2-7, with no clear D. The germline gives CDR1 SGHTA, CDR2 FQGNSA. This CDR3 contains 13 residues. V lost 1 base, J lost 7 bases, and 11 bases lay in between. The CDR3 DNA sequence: TGTGCCAGCAGCTTAGGACACTCTTTGGAGCAGTACTTC. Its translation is CASSLGHSLEQYF.

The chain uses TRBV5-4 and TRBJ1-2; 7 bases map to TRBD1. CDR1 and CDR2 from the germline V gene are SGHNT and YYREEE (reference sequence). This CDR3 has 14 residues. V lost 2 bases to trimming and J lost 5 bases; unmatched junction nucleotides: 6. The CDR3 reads CASSLTGVRYGYTF. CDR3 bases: TGTGCCAGCAGCTTAACAGGGGTGAGGTATGGCTACACCTTC.

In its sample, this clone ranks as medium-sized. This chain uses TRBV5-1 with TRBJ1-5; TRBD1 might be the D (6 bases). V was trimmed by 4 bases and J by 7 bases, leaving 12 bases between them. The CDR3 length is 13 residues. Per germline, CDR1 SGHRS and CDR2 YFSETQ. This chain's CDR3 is CASSPAGDQPQHF. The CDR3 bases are TGCGCCAGCAGCCCCGCAGGGGACCAGCCCCAGCATTTT.

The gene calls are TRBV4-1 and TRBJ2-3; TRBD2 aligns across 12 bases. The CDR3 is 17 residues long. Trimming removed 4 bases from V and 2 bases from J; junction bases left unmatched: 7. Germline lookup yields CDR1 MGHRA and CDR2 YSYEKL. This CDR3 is CASSRETSGGSTDTQYF. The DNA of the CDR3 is TGCGCCAGCAGCCGAGAGACTAGCGGGGGTTCCACAGATACGCAGTATTTT.

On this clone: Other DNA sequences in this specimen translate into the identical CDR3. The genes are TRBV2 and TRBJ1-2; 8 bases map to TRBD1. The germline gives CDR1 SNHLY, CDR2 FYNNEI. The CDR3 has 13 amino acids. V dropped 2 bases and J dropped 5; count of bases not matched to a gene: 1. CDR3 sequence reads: CASSEQGAYGYTF. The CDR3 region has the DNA TGTGCCAGCAGTGAACAGGGGGCATATGGCTACACCTTC.

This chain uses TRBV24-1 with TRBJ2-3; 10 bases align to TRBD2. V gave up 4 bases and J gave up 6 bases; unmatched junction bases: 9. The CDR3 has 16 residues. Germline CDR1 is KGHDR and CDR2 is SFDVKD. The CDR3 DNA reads TGTGCCACCAGTGAGAAGCGGGGGGGCAGCAGGGATACGCAGTATTTT. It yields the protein CATSEKRGGSRDTQYF.

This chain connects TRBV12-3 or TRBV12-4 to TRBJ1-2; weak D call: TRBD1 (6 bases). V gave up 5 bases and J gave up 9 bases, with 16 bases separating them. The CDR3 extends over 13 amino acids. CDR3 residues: CASSEGRQARYTF. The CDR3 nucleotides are TGTGCCAGCAGTGAAGGCCGACAGGCACGCTACACCTTC.

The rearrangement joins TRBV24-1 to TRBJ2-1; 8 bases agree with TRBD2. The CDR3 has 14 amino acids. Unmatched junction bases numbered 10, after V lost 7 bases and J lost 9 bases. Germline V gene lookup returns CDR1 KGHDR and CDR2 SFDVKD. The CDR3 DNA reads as TGTGCCACCAGGGCTAGCGGGTCCGCAGGTGAGCAGTTCTTC. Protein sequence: CATRASGSAGEQFF.

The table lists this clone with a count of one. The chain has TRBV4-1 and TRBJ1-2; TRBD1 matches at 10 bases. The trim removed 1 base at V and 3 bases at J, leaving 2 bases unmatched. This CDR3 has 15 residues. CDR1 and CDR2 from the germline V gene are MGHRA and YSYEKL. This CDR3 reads CASSQAGTGDYGYTF. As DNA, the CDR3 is TGCGCCAGCAGCCAAGCTGGGACAGGGGACTATGGCTACACCTTC.